Below, 8 T cell receptor beta chains from the same sample are listed, as sequenced in a study of T-cell reconstitution after alpha-beta-depleted transplantation in children. Construction of the TCRbeta library involved unique molecular identifiers. In TCRdb, the PCR reads were re-called with MiXCR into one record per CDR3 protein. Of roughly 670,000 distinct CDR3 sequences listed, roughly 14% are singletons. The input for sequencing was PBMCs, taken before TCRalphabeta/CD19-depleted stem cell transplant. The source is a girl aged 2 to 10 with congenital amegakaryocytic thrombocytopenia, due to receive a stem cell transplant.

This clonotype occurred a few times. The J gene is TRBJ1-4, the V gene TRBV7-8; D not certain. The CDR3 contains 14 residues. Per germline, CDR1 SGHVS and CDR2 FQNEAQ. V was cut by 6 bases and J by 3 bases, with 11 bases left in between. CDR3 amino acids: CASSNGIPNEKLFF. CDR3 nucleotides: TGTGCCAGCAGTAACGGTATTCCTAATGAAAAACTGTTTTTT.

This clonotype came up many times. The genes are TRBV6-2 or TRBV6-3 and TRBJ2-1; a possible D gene is TRBD2 (6 bases). The CDR3 length is 16 residues. Germline CDR1 is MNHEY and CDR2 is SVGEGT. Trimming shortened V by 0 bases and J by 6 bases, and 15 bases separated the two germline ends. The CDR3 DNA reads as TGTGCCAGCAGTTACTCGGTGGACGGGAGTAGCAATGAGCAGTTCTTC. Protein: CASSYSVDGSSNEQFF.

Only a few counts were recorded for this clonotype. The chain couples TRBV20-1 to TRBJ2-6, with a possible D match to TRBD1 (6 bases). The CDR3 is made up of 13 amino acids. Germline CDR1 is DFQATT and CDR2 is SNEGSKA (reference sequence). V was pared by 5 bases and J by 2 bases, with 7 bases between. The CDR3 protein is CSAPGAGANVLTF. The CDR3 DNA is TGCAGTGCTCCAGGGGCTGGGGCCAACGTCCTGACTTTC.

A word on this clonotype: A much larger clone lies a single base off, so this may be a read error. The chain combines TRBV12-3 or TRBV12-4 with TRBJ1-2; TRBD1 is a possible D gene (6 bases). The CDR3 length is 15 residues. Trimming stripped 4 bases from V and 2 bases from J, with 14 bases between. CDR3 in DNA: TGTGCCAGCAGTTCTGGATCAGGGGCGAACTATGGCTACACCTTC. It codes for CASSSGSGANYGYTF.

A few counts support this clonotype. The chain joins TRBV7-3 to TRBJ2-1, with TRBD2 matching over 10 bases. Germline V lookup: CDR1 SGHTA, CDR2 FQGTGA. After removal of 1 base from V and 4 bases from J, the junction contained 10 bases not matched to a gene. The CDR3 has 18 amino acids. The CDR3 sequence is CASSLMPSGSHKYNEQFF. DNA for the CDR3: TGTGCCAGCAGCTTAATGCCTAGCGGGAGTCATAAATACAATGAGCAGTTCTTC.

This clonotype showed up just a few times. The chain has TRBV10-1 and TRBJ2-1; TRBD2 matches 7 bases. Germline V gives CDR1 WNHNN, CDR2 SYGVQD (reference sequence). This CDR3 comprises 16 residues. Trimming took 2 bases from V and 4 from J; bases not matched to a gene: 8. The CDR3 reads CASSERRLAVYNEQFF. Written as DNA, the CDR3 is TGCGCCAGCAGTGAGCGTCGGCTAGCGGTATACAATGAGCAGTTCTTC.

The genes are TRBV3-1 and TRBJ2-1, with a tentative D call TRBD2 (5 bases). V dropped 2 bases and J dropped 15 bases, with 23 bases sitting between them. This CDR3 comprises 15 residues. Germline CDR1 is LGHDT and CDR2 is YNNKEL (reference sequence). The CDR3 DNA reads as TGTGCCAGCAGCCAACATCCCCGGAGCGGTGCTGCGGGGTTCTTC. Its translation is CASSQHPRSGAAGFF.

Only a few counts were recorded for this clonotype. The chain recombines TRBV6-5 with TRBJ2-7, with D maybe TRBD2 (6 bases). Trimming cost V 4 bases and J 5 bases, with 18 bases left between them. This CDR3 region has 15 residues. Germline V gene lookup returns CDR1 MNHEY and CDR2 SVGAGI. CDR3 nucleotides: TGTGCCAGCAGTTGGGCCCCATGGGAGGTCAACGAGCAGTACTTC. Translation gives CASSWAPWEVNEQYF.